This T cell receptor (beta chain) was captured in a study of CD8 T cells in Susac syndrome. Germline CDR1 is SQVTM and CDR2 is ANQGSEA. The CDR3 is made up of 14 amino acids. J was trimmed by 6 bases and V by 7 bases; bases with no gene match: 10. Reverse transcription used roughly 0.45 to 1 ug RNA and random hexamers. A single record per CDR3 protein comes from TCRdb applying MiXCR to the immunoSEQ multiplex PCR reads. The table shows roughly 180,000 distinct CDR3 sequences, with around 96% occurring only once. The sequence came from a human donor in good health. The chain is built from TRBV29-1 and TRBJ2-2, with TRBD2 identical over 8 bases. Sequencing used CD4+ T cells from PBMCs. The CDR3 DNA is TGCAGCGGGGGAGCGGGAGCGAAGGCCGGGGAGCTGTTTTTT. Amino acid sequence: CSGGAGAKAGELFF.